These 25 T cell receptor beta chains came from one sample sequenced in a study of beta chain features in type 1 diabetes. Expressed TCRB transcripts were sequenced after all isolated RNA was converted to cDNA. Sequenced by immunoSEQ multiplex PCR; TCRdb stores in-frame clones only, minus some. The table includes hundreds of thousands of clones, around 15% detected once. Sequenced sample: naive CD4+ T cells from blood. The receptor source for this set is a man younger than 35 in good health.

This chain connects TRBV5-4 to TRBJ2-7; 9 nucleotides match TRBD1. The ends lost 1 base at V and 5 bases at J; junction bases unmatched: 1. Germline CDR1 is SGHNT and CDR2 is YYREEE (reference sequence). This CDR3 has 13 residues. The CDR3 loop reads CASSLTGGNEQYF. The CDR3 nucleotides are TGTGCCAGCAGCTTGACAGGGGGCAACGAGCAGTACTTC.

This rearrangement joins TRBV5-4 to TRBJ2-7; 11 nucleotides line up with TRBD2. This CDR3 has 18 amino acids. The V gene's germline CDR1 is SGHNT and CDR2 YYREEE (reference sequence). V was pared by 2 bases and J by 3 bases, with 13 bases of the junction left unmatched. The CDR3 DNA reads TGTGCCAGCAGCTTCGCATTAACTACTAGCGGGAGTAACTACGAGCAGTACTTC. It codes for CASSFALTTSGSNYEQYF.

This clone was counted between two and nine times. The genes are TRBV7-2 and TRBJ2-1; 8 bases are shared with TRBD1. The CDR3 spans 15 residues. CDR1 and CDR2 (germline): SGHTA, FQGNSA. Trimming at V came to 5 bases and at J to 9 bases, leaving 12 bases not matched to a gene. CDR3 sequence: CASSTGQGAYREQFF. In nucleotides, the CDR3 is TGTGCCAGCAGCACAGGGCAGGGGGCGTACCGTGAGCAGTTCTTC.

This clone was seen more than once but under ten times. The chain links TRBV12-5 to TRBJ2-1; 9 nucleotides match TRBD2. Germline V CDR1 and CDR2: LGHNT, FRNRAP. Losses at the gene ends were 6 bases for V and 8 bases for J; bases not matched to a gene: 11. The CDR3 has 15 residues. The CDR3 here is CASGPSGRPLYEQFF. In nucleotides, the CDR3 is TGTGCTAGTGGCCCGAGCGGGAGGCCTCTGTATGAGCAGTTCTTC. Full variable domain (outside the CDR3, taken from reference TRBV12-5 and TRBJ2-1): DARVTQTPRHKVTEMGQEVTMRCQPILGHNTVFWYRQTMMQGLELLAYFRNRAPLDDSGMPKDRFSAEMPDATLATLKIQPSEPRDSAVYFCASGPSGRPLYEQFFGPGTRLTVL.

This clone was counted between two and nine times. J is TRBJ2-6 and V is TRBV30, with D perhaps matching TRBD2 (7 bases). The CDR3 covers 17 residues. Germline CDR1 is GTSNPN and CDR2 is SVGIG (reference sequence). V was clipped by 8 bases and J by 0 bases, with 20 bases between them. CDR3 nucleotide sequence: TGTGCCACGGAGTGGAGGGGGACTAACTCTGGGGCCAACGTCCTGACTTTC. This translates into CATEWRGTNSGANVLTF.

Only a few counts were recorded for this clone. The chain links TRBV6-5 to TRBJ2-7, with D perhaps TRBD2 (5 bases). V was clipped by 0 bases and J by 2 bases, with 8 bases between them. Germline loops: CDR1 MNHEY, CDR2 SVGAGI. The CDR3 runs 14 residues. In nucleotides, the CDR3 is TGTGCCAGCAGTTACTCAGGGAGAGCCTACGAGCAGTACTTC. Amino acids: CASSYSGRAYEQYF.

At least ten counts were recorded for this clone. The sample carries other DNA sequences with the same CDR3. The chain combines TRBV4-3 with TRBJ1-1; D remains ambiguous. CDR1 is LGHNA and CDR2 is YSLEER in the germline V gene. CDR3 length: 14 residues. Deletions cut 1 base from V and 2 bases from J, with 8 bases between. The CDR3 loop reads CASSQADRNTEAFF. The CDR3 nucleotides are TGCGCCAGCAGCCAAGCAGATAGAAACACTGAAGCTTTCTTT.

The chain joins TRBV19 to TRBJ2-3; D is undetermined. Germline values: CDR1 LNHDA, CDR2 SQIVND (reference sequence). This CDR3 comprises 13 residues. Trimming pared 7 bases from V and 0 bases from J, leaving 8 bases between. CDR3 region: CASKKLSTDTQYF. The CDR3 coding sequence is TGTGCCAGTAAGAAACTCAGCACAGATACGCAGTATTTT.

This chain joins TRBV11-2 and TRBJ1-3, with D possibly TRBD1 on 5 matching bases. Looked up from germline, CDR1 is SGHAT and CDR2 is FQNNGV. This CDR3 comprises 15 residues. Deletions cut 5 bases from V and 4 bases from J, with 15 bases between. This chain's CDR3 is CASSRNGGLGNTIYF. The CDR3 DNA reads as TGTGCCAGCAGCCGCAATGGGGGTCTCGGAAACACCATATATTTT.

The chain employs TRBV9 and TRBJ2-3, with D possibly TRBD2 on 5 matching bases. There are 17 residues in the CDR3. The V and J ends lost 2 bases and 3 bases respectively, with 19 bases between them. The germline V gene has CDR1 SGDLS and CDR2 YYNGEE. In DNA, the CDR3 is TGTGCCAGCAGCGTCCAGCCGGGAACTTGGCGGACAGATACGCAGTATTTT. Translating it yields CASSVQPGTWRTDTQYF.

This chain links TRBV12-5 with TRBJ1-1, with 7 bases matching TRBD1. This CDR3 is 18 amino acids long. Germline loops: CDR1 LGHNT, CDR2 FRNRAP. J lost 0 bases, V lost 0 bases, and 10 bases had no gene match. The CDR3 loop is CASGLVVQGRGMNTEAFF. CDR3 bases: TGTGCTAGTGGTTTGGTCGTACAGGGGCGTGGGATGAACACTGAAGCTTTCTTT.

As regards this clone: The junction departs from the called germline gene at one end, perhaps through a read error. Other nucleotide sequences from this sample produce the same CDR3. The gene calls are TRBV9 and TRBJ2-6; maybe TRBD2 (5 bases). CDR1 and CDR2 (germline): SGDLS, YYNGEE. The CDR3 extends over 15 amino acids. Here the CDR3 DNA reads TGTGCCAGCAGCGTAGTTTGGGAGAAAGCCAACGTCCTGACCTTC. It encodes CASSVVWEKANVLTF.

The chain couples TRBV19 to TRBJ1-1; TRBD1 matches at 7 bases. Germline V gene sequence: CDR1 LNHDA, CDR2 SQIVND (reference sequence). V lost 7 bases to trimming and J lost 9 bases; unmatched junction nucleotides: 11. This CDR3 has 13 residues. In DNA, the CDR3 is TGTGCCAGTAATCGGGACAGTAGACAAAAAGCTTTCTTT. Its translation: CASNRDSRQKAFF.

The V call is TRBV9, the J call TRBJ1-1; 9 nucleotides align to TRBD1. Germline values: CDR1 SGDLS, CDR2 YYNGEE. CDR3 length equals 14 residues. Trimming removed 3 bases from V and 4 bases from J; junction bases left unmatched: 4. The CDR3 loop reads CASSDRDRVTEAFF. Here the CDR3 DNA reads TGTGCCAGCAGCGACCGGGACAGGGTCACTGAAGCTTTCTTT.

The chain employs TRBV4-2 and TRBJ2-7, with D tentatively TRBD2 (5 bases). The CDR3 spans 15 residues. Germline V gives CDR1 LGHNA, CDR2 YNFKEQ. Trimming took off 5 bases at V and 3 bases at J, with 17 bases between the two ends. CDR3 protein: CASSNLAGHNYEQYF. For the CDR3, the DNA is TGTGCCAGCAGCAACCTTGCGGGTCACAACTACGAGCAGTACTTC.

The rearrangement joins TRBV27 to TRBJ1-2; 9 nucleotides agree with TRBD1. Per the germline V gene, CDR1 is MNHEY and CDR2 is SMNVEV (reference sequence). This CDR3 region has 15 residues. The V segment lost 0 bases and the J segment 8 bases; nucleotides outside the gene matches: 7. CDR3 amino acids: CASSLSTGQGGGYTF. CDR3 in DNA: TGTGCCAGCAGTTTATCGACGGGACAGGGAGGAGGCTACACCTTC.

The J gene is TRBJ2-1, the V gene TRBV7-6; D not resolved. CDR3 length equals 16 residues. The germline V and J ends were trimmed by 5 bases and 0 bases, with 14 bases remaining between them. Germline V CDR1 and CDR2: SGHVS, FNYEAQ. The CDR3 reads CASSLLLASSYNEQFF. Written as DNA, the CDR3 is TGTGCCAGCAGCCTCCTATTGGCAAGCTCCTACAATGAGCAGTTCTTC.

The genes are TRBV6-1 and TRBJ2-2, with 12 bases lining up with TRBD1. The CDR3 sequence is 16 residues long. J gave up 4 bases and V 5 bases, and 5 bases lay outside the gene matches. Per germline, CDR1 MNHNS and CDR2 SASEGT. The CDR3 region has the DNA TGTGCCAGCAGTCAAGGGACAGGGGGCGGCACCGGGGAGCTGTTTTTT. Amino acids: CASSQGTGGGTGELFF.

CDR3 sequence (DNA): TGTGCCAGCAGGTCGCCCGGGACAGGGAAGGCCGGGGAGCTGTTTTTT. This codes for CASRSPGTGKAGELFF. The V and J genes are TRBV9 and TRBJ2-2, with 9 bases that match TRBD1. The CDR3 has 16 residues. J lost 6 bases, V lost 5 bases, and 11 bases had no gene match. CDR1 is SGDLS and CDR2 is YYNGEE in the germline V gene.

In its sample, this clone was seen a few times. The V and J genes are TRBV4-1 and TRBJ2-1; D might be TRBD2 (5 bases). The V end lost 1 base, the J end lost 6 bases, and 19 bases lay between the germline ends. In germline, CDR1 is MGHRA, CDR2 YSYEKL. The CDR3 is 17 residues long. The CDR3 DNA reads TGCGCCAGCAGCCAAGCCCCTCTAGCTGCTGGATCCAATGAGCAGTTCTTC. Encoded protein: CASSQAPLAAGSNEQFF.

The CDR3 spells CASSRNSGQYTDTQYF. CDR3 nucleotide sequence: TGTGCCAGCAGCCGGAATTCCGGACAGTACACAGATACGCAGTATTTT. This chain joins TRBV11-3 and TRBJ2-3; D perhaps matches TRBD1 (6 bases). Per germline, CDR1 SGHNT and CDR2 YENEEA. This CDR3 spans 16 amino acids. V was clipped by 5 bases and J by 2 bases, with 17 bases between them.

The J gene is TRBJ1-4, the V gene TRBV4-3, with a tentative D call TRBD1 (6 bases). Germline V gives CDR1 LGHNA, CDR2 YSLEER. V was trimmed by 5 bases and J by 8 bases, leaving 15 bases between them. The CDR3 consists of 14 residues. Here the CDR3 reads CASSAQGTLEKLFF. CDR3 DNA: TGCGCCAGCAGCGCACAGGGTACCCTAGAAAAACTGTTTTTT.

This clone came up a few times. The J gene is TRBJ1-1, the V gene TRBV5-4, with TRBD1 matching 8 bases. The CDR3 spans 15 residues. The germline CDR1 and CDR2 sequences are SGHNT and YYREEE (reference sequence). The junction had 4 bases not matched to a gene; V was cut back by 2 bases and J by 1 base. The CDR3 sequence is CASSLVGQGNTEAFF. CDR3 nucleotide sequence: TGTGCCAGCAGCTTAGTCGGACAGGGGAACACTGAAGCTTTCTTT.

The rearrangement uses TRBV9 and TRBJ1-1; D unclear. Germline V gene lookup returns CDR1 SGDLS and CDR2 YYNGEE. Trimming shortened V by 0 bases and J by 6 bases, and 15 bases separated the two germline ends. The CDR3 is 15 amino acids. The CDR3 region is CASSVVAEWIPEAFF. The CDR3, as DNA: TGTGCCAGCAGCGTAGTGGCAGAATGGATCCCTGAAGCTTTCTTT.

DNA for the CDR3: TGTGCCTGGAGGGGGACAGGGTTGGTTCCACCCCTCCACTTT. It encodes CAWRGTGLVPPLHF. The V gene is TRBV30, the J gene TRBJ1-6; 9 bases match TRBD1. The CDR3 consists of 14 residues. CDR1 GTSNPN and CDR2 SVGIG come from the germline V gene (reference sequence). The junction had 8 bases not matched to a gene; V was cut back by 3 bases and J by 11 bases.